A single sample is the source of the 25 T cell receptor beta chains below, sequenced in a study of blood T cells in healthy people across ages. A second roughly 6 to 11 cycle PCR used barcoded and J-beta primers. TCRdb itself ran the 5' RACE reads through MiXCR, one entry per CDR3 protein. This table has roughly 1,500,000 distinct CDR3 sequences, about 43% appearing once. Sequenced input: blood. All receptors derive from a woman younger than 35 in good health.

This clonotype was seen only once. The chain recombines TRBV20-1 with TRBJ2-3, with a weak D call TRBD2 (5 bases). CDR1 and CDR2 from the germline V gene are DFQATT and SNEGSKA (reference sequence). Trimming stripped 0 bases from V and 6 bases from J, with 13 bases between. The CDR3 consists of 14 residues. This chain's CDR3 is CSARDSRERDTQYF. The DNA of the CDR3 is TGCAGTGCTAGAGATTCGAGGGAGAGGGATACGCAGTATTTT.

This chain connects TRBV5-1 to TRBJ2-5; D gene unclear. Germline V gene data show CDR1 as SGHRS and CDR2 as YFSETQ. The CDR3 length is 14 residues. V dropped 4 bases and J dropped 5 bases, with 15 bases sitting between them. This chain's CDR3 is CASSPLEVTETQYF. The CDR3 coding sequence is TGCGCCAGCAGCCCCCTAGAGGTCACGGAGACCCAGTACTTC.

The V call is TRBV12-3 or TRBV12-4, the J call TRBJ1-5; TRBD1 matches at 9 bases. V was pared by 6 bases and J by 3 bases, with 6 bases of the junction left unmatched. This CDR3 has 15 residues. CDR3 sequence (DNA): TGTGCCAGCAGCCTGGACAGGGGATTCAATCAGCCCCAGCATTTT. Protein product: CASSLDRGFNQPQHF.

The chain couples TRBV12-3 or TRBV12-4 to TRBJ1-2; 9 nucleotides align to TRBD1. This CDR3 comprises 14 residues. V was pared by 7 bases and J by 4 bases, with 7 bases of the junction left unmatched. The DNA of the CDR3 is TGTGCCAGCACCGCGACAGGGGGGAGCTATGGCTACACCTTC. This sequence encodes CASTATGGSYGYTF.

The gene calls are TRBV28 and TRBJ1-5; 7 bases are a match to TRBD1. The V gene end was trimmed by 6 bases and the J gene end by 7 bases; junction bases not matched to a gene: 9. This CDR3 has 14 residues. CDR1 and CDR2 (germline): MDHEN, SYDVKM. CDR3 sequence: CASRPTGVRQPQHF. The DNA of the CDR3 is TGTGCCAGCAGGCCAACAGGGGTTCGACAGCCCCAGCATTTT.

This clonotype was observed once. CDR3 in DNA: TGTGCCAGCAGCGCATCTAGCGGGGGAACCTACAATGAGCAGTTCTTC. Translated, it gives CASSASSGGTYNEQFF. The rearrangement joins TRBV7-3 to TRBJ2-1, with 10 positions matching TRBD2. The CDR3 is 16 amino acids. The germline V gene has CDR1 SGHTA and CDR2 FQGTGA. Trimming took 5 bases from V and 2 from J; bases not matched to a gene: 6.

This chain joins TRBV27 and TRBJ2-5, with D possibly matching TRBD2 (6 bases). The CDR3 contains 14 residues. Trimming took 4 bases from V and 3 from J, leaving 12 bases between them. Germline V gene sequence: CDR1 MNHEY, CDR2 SMNVEV (reference sequence). The CDR3 DNA is TGTGCCAGCAGTTACCTAGCGTCTGAAGAGACCCAGTACTTC. Its protein is CASSYLASEETQYF.

The genes are TRBV28 and TRBJ2-2; D gene unclear. This CDR3 region has 13 residues. Germline V CDR1 and CDR2: MDHEN, SYDVKM. Trimming cost V 2 bases and J 6 bases, with 7 bases left between them. The CDR3 DNA sequence: TGTGCCAGCAGTTTAGTGTCTGCCGGGGAGCTGTTTTTT. Its protein is CASSLVSAGELFF.

This chain connects TRBV18 to TRBJ2-1, with a possible D match to TRBD1 (6 bases). V lost 6 bases, J lost 0 bases, and 15 bases lay in between. There are 16 residues in the CDR3. Germline-derived CDR1 and CDR2 are KGHSH and LQKENI. CDR3 sequence: CASSTTGTRSYNEQFF. In nucleotides, the CDR3 is TGTGCCAGCTCGACAACAGGGACCCGCTCCTACAATGAGCAGTTCTTC.

V and J are TRBV25-1 and TRBJ2-5; 7 bases agree with TRBD2. The CDR3 spans 15 residues. CDR1 MGHDK and CDR2 SYGVNS come from the germline V gene. The V and J ends lost 8 bases and 2 bases, in that order; junction bases with no gene match: 11. In DNA form, the CDR3 reads TGTGCCAGCTCTCTTGGGGAGGGTTGTCAAGAGACCCAGTACTTC. Protein sequence: CASSLGEGCQETQYF. The full variable domain, rest sourced from reference TRBV25-1 and TRBJ2-5, is EADIYQTPRYLVIGTGKKITLECSQTMGHDKMYWYQQDPGMELHLIHYSYGVNSTEKGDLSSESTVSRIRTEHFPLTLESARPSHTSQYLCASSLGEGCQETQYFGPGTRLLVL.

The V gene is TRBV2, the J gene TRBJ2-4, with TRBD2 identical over 7 bases. The J call may be in error: the DNA end matches TRBJ2-5 better. Germline CDR1 and CDR2: SNHLY and FYNNEI. This CDR3 spans 15 amino acids. The CDR3 here is CASSERLAVQETQYF. CDR3 in DNA: TGTGCCAGCAGTGAACGCCTAGCGGTCCAAGAGACCCAGTACTTC.

This clonotype was seen more than once but under ten times. The chain carries TRBV9 and TRBJ1-2, with 7 bases lining up with TRBD1. This CDR3 spans 13 amino acids. V was pared by 0 bases and J by 8 bases, with 4 bases of the junction left unmatched. Per the germline V gene, CDR1 is SGDLS and CDR2 is YYNGEE. As DNA, the CDR3 is TGTGCCAGCAGCGTAGAAAGGGGGCTCGGCTACACCTTC. Residues: CASSVERGLGYTF.

The rearrangement links TRBV2 to TRBJ2-5, with 9 bases fitting TRBD1. The V segment lost 2 bases and the J segment 1 base; nucleotides outside the gene matches: 2. Germline V gene data show CDR1 as SNHLY and CDR2 as FYNNEI. This CDR3 region has 15 residues. The CDR3 reads CASSELGQGQETQYF. The CDR3, as DNA: TGTGCCAGCAGTGAATTGGGACAGGGCCAAGAGACCCAGTACTTC.

As DNA, the CDR3 is TGTGCCAGCAGCCACCGGGACAGGGATTTTGGAGGCTACACCTTC. Protein product: CASSHRDRDFGGYTF. This chain links TRBV7-2 with TRBJ1-2, with 9 bases matching TRBD1. The CDR3 contains 15 residues. V was clipped by 5 bases and J by 8 bases; unmatched bases: 12. Germline CDR1 is SGHTA and CDR2 is FQGNSA.

The V gene is TRBV12-3 or TRBV12-4, the J gene TRBJ2-7, with 8 bases identical to TRBD1. The closer fit of TRBJ2-4 to the DNA end suggests the J call may be wrong. CDR3 length: 13 residues. Written as DNA, the CDR3 is TGTGCCAGCAGTTTCTCACAGGGGGTCATTCAGTACTTC. It codes for CASSFSQGVIQYF.

The CDR3 DNA follows: TGTGCCAGCAGTTTAAGGACCGGCCGGGAGAGGGGCTACACCTTC. Protein: CASSLRTGRERGYTF. The chain carries TRBV12-3 or TRBV12-4 and TRBJ1-2; D remains unclear. This CDR3 has 15 residues. V dropped 2 bases and J dropped 8 bases, with 18 bases sitting between them.

The gene calls are TRBV7-2 and TRBJ1-2, with 8 bases that match TRBD1. Germline-derived CDR1 and CDR2 are SGHTA and FQGNSA. After removal of 8 bases from V and 6 bases from J, the junction contained 5 bases not matched to a gene. The CDR3 has 12 amino acids. In DNA, the CDR3 is TGTGCCAGCGAATGGACAGGGAATGGCTACACCTTC. Residues: CASEWTGNGYTF.

Here the CDR3 reads CASSLSPSLNTEAFF. The CDR3 DNA follows: TGTGCCAGCAGCTTAAGCCCATCCTTGAACACTGAAGCTTTCTTT. The gene calls are TRBV7-3 and TRBJ1-1; D unclear. Trimming stripped 1 base from V and 0 bases from J, with 9 bases between. The length of the CDR3 is 15 residues. Germline CDR1 and CDR2: SGHTA and FQGTGA.

V usage is TRBV5-5 and J usage is TRBJ2-2; weak D call: TRBD1 (6 bases). Germline CDR1 is SGHKS and CDR2 is YYEKEE (reference sequence). This CDR3 is built from 15 residues. V shed 4 bases and J shed 2 bases, with 12 bases lying between them. In DNA, the CDR3 is TGTGCCAGCAGCATGCAAGGGGGAAACACCGGGGAGCTGTTTTTT. Protein sequence: CASSMQGGNTGELFF.

This clonotype has just a few counts. The chain joins TRBV27 to TRBJ2-7; a weak D match, TRBD1 (6 bases). V lost 6 bases and J lost 2, with 11 bases in between. The CDR3 sequence is 13 residues long. Germline loops: CDR1 MNHEY, CDR2 SMNVEV (reference sequence). The CDR3 DNA reads TGTGCCAGCAGACAGGGTATAGCCTACGAGCAGTACTTC. This gives the protein CASRQGIAYEQYF.

The chain uses TRBV25-1 and TRBJ1-3; D remains unclear. The CDR3 totals 13 residues. From germline, CDR1 is MGHDK and CDR2 SYGVNS. V dropped 3 bases and J dropped 5 bases, with 8 bases sitting between them. CDR3 amino acids: CASSDELRNTIYF. The CDR3 DNA reads as TGTGCCAGCAGTGATGAACTCCGAAACACCATATATTTT.

The chain uses TRBV2 and TRBJ2-1; 12 nucleotides match TRBD2. The J call may be incorrect, as the DNA end agrees better with TRBJ2-7. Per the germline V gene, CDR1 is SNHLY and CDR2 is FYNNEI. The CDR3 is 14 residues long. The CDR3 nucleotides read TGTGCCAGCAAAGGACTAGCGGGATACAATGAGCAGTACTTC. Amino acids: CASKGLAGYNEQYF.

A few counts support this clonotype. The chain employs TRBV27 and TRBJ2-1; the match to TRBD2 covers 7 bases. The ends lost 5 bases at V and 5 bases at J; junction bases unmatched: 9. Germline V gene sequence: CDR1 MNHEY, CDR2 SMNVEV (reference sequence). The CDR3 spans 15 residues. CDR3 nucleotides: TGTGCCAGCAGTCCCTCGGGGGGAAAAAACAATGAGCAGTTCTTC. Translating it yields CASSPSGGKNNEQFF.

This chain uses TRBV7-9 with TRBJ2-1; weak D call: TRBD1 (6 bases). The CDR3 contains 14 residues. The germline V and J ends were trimmed by 5 bases and 7 bases, with 15 bases remaining between them. CDR1 is SEHNR, CDR2 FQNEAQ, per germline (reference sequence). CDR3 DNA sequence: TGTGCCAGCAGCGCTCCGGCAGGGGAGAATGAGCAGTTCTTC. Its translation is CASSAPAGENEQFF. The full variable domain, completed using reference TRBV7-9 and TRBJ2-1, is DTGVSQNPRHKITKRGQNVTFRCDPISEHNRLYWYRQTLGQGPEFLTYFQNEAQLEKSRLLSDRFSAERPKGSFSTLEIQRTEQGDSAMYLCASSAPAGENEQFFGPGTRLTVL.

This clonotype was detected only a few times. The chain couples TRBV16 to TRBJ1-4; D possibly corresponds to TRBD1 (5 bases). This CDR3 region has 15 residues. Germline V gene sequence: CDR1 KGHSY, CDR2 FQNENV. The germline V and J ends were trimmed by 2 bases and 9 bases, with 16 bases remaining between them. The CDR3 region has the DNA TGTGCCAGCAGCCAAGCGTCCGGGACCTTCCAAAAACTGTTTTTT. This gives the protein CASSQASGTFQKLFF.